This TCR beta chain was identified in a study of blood T cell repertoires in COVID-19. In the study overall: Acute-phase and convalescent COVID-19 samples originated in the United States, Italy and Spain. The analysed material was cDNA or gDNA that came from T cells, B-cell-depleted T cells, or PBMCs.

Sequencing used immunoSEQ multiplex PCR; TCRdb keeps in-frame clones, though not all of them. This sample carries 200,000 or so clones, roughly nine tenths of them seen once, and the ten largest clones take more than 0.7%. Trimming at V came to 3 bases and at J to 4 bases, leaving 6 bases not matched to a gene. This CDR3 region has 17 residues. The germline V gene encodes CDR1 LGHNT and CDR2 FRNRAP. Sequenced sample: peripheral blood. This receptor was obtained from a woman in her 70s with acute or convalescent COVID-19. The gene calls are TRBV12-5 and TRBJ2-2; 12 bases are a match to TRBD2. The CDR3 region is CASGLLAGGRSTGELFF. In nucleotides, the CDR3 is TGTGCTAGTGGTTTACTAGCGGGGGGCCGTAGCACCGGGGAGCTGTTTTTT.